Reported below is one T cell receptor (beta chain). Its antigen remains unknown. Method: immunoSEQ multiplex PCR; TCRdb's copy keeps in-frame clones and lacks some. The sample includes approximately 1.1 million clones, around 78% of them seen just once. This sample is part of a study of shared clonotypes between healthy human individuals. Findings and caveats of the study: Rarefaction exposed incomplete sorted-subset sequencing despite large depth.

CDR3 size: 14 residues. Trimming took 8 bases from V and 4 from J; bases not matched to a gene: 4. Per germline, CDR1 MGHDK and CDR2 SYGVNS. The sequenced sample consisted of memory CD4+ T cells from PBMCs. The subset denotes: CD45RA-negative fraction. The source of this sequence is a man aged 18-30 years in good health. Some clones in this sample may be carry-over from other donors' samples. This chain uses TRBV25-1 with TRBJ2-1; 11 bases are a match to TRBD2. The CDR3 sequence is CASGTSGAYNEQFF. DNA of the CDR3: TGTGCCAGCGGGACTAGCGGAGCTTACAATGAGCAGTTCTTC.